One T cell receptor beta chain is described in this entry. This record belongs to a study of beta chain features in type 1 diabetes. This CDR3 is built from 16 residues. V gave up 1 base and J gave up 8 bases; unmatched junction bases: 12. Germline V gene sequence: CDR1 SEHNR, CDR2 FQNEAQ (reference sequence). Sequencing targeted expressed TCRB transcripts, as all isolated RNA had been reverse transcribed. The repertoire was sequenced with immunoSEQ multiplex PCR; TCRdb's copy has only in-frame clones and lacks some. The sample has more than 300,000 clones, 8% seen once. The chain combines TRBV7-9 with TRBJ2-7; 9 bases align to TRBD2. This clonotype was obtained from a woman between 18 and 30 years old in good health. The sample consisted of central memory CD4+ T cells from blood. In nucleotides, the CDR3 is TGTGCCAGCAGCTTAGATCTAGCGGGAACGCGGTACAAGCAGTACTTC. Its translation: CASSLDLAGTRYKQYF.